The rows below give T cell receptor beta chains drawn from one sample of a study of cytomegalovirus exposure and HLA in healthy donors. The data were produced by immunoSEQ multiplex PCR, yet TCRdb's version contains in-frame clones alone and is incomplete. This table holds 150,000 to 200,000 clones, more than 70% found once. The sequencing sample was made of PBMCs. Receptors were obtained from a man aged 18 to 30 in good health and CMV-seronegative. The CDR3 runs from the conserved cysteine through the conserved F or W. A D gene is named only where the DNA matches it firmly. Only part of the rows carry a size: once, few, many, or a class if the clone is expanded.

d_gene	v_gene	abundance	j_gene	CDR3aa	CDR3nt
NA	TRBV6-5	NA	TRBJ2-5	CASSTQGGESETQYF	TGTGCCAGCAGTACCCAGGGTGGGGAATCGGAGACCCAGTACTTC
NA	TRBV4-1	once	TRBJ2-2	CASSRVDIITGELFF	TGCGCCAGCAGCCGAGTCGACATAATCACCGGGGAGCTGTTTTTT
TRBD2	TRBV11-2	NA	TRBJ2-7	CASSLPGRASHEQYF	TGTGCCAGCAGCTTACCCGGGAGGGCGTCTCACGAGCAGTACTTC
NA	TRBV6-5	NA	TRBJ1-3	CASSYSPEGSGNTIYF	TGTGCCAGCAGTTACTCGCCCGAGGGTTCTGGAAACACCATATATTTT
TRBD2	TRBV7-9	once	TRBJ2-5	CASSPQAGARETQYF	TGTGCCAGCAGTCCACAAGCGGGGGCCAGGGAGACCCAGTACTTC
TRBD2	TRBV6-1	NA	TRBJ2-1	CASSEALGLAGGGWETEQFF	TGTGCCAGCAGTGAAGCCTTGGGGTTAGCGGGGGGTGGTTGGGAAACTGAGCAGTTCTTC
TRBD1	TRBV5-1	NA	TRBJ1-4	CASSYLQGANEKLFF	TGCGCCAGCAGCTATTTACAGGGGGCGAATGAAAAACTGTTTTTT
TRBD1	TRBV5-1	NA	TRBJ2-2	CASSLQGSGELFF	TGCGCCAGCAGCTTACAGGGGAGCGGGGAGCTGTTTTTT
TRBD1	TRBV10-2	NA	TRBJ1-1	CASSESGQGAPEAFF	TGCGCCAGCAGTGAGTCGGGACAGGGGGCGCCGGAAGCTTTCTTT
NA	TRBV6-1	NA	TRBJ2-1	CASSVPGLGGNEQFF	TGTGCCAGCAGTGTCCCAGGGTTGGGGGGCAATGAGCAGTTCTTC
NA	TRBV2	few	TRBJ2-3	CASSEAQGPGPDTQYF	TGTGCCAGCAGTGAAGCGCAGGGTCCCGGACCAGATACGCAGTATTTT
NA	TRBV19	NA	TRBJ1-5	CASSIDPGSGGVSNQPQHF	TGTGCCAGTAGTATAGATCCGGGCTCGGGCGGGGTAAGCAATCAGCCCCAGCATTTT
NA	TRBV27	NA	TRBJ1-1	CASSFKAGNTEAFF	TGTGCCAGCAGTTTTAAAGCCGGGAACACTGAAGCTTTCTTT
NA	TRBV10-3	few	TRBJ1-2	CAGAEGNYGYTF	TGTGCCGGGGCGGAGGGTAACTATGGCTACACCTTC
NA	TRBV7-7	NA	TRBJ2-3	CASSLLRADTQYF	TGTGCTAGCAGCTTATTACGGGCAGATACGCAGTATTTT
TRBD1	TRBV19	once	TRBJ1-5	CASWDRGSWSQPQHF	TGTGCCAGTTGGGACAGGGGATCGTGGAGTCAGCCCCAGCATTTT
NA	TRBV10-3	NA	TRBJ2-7	CAISAPSGSYEQYF	TGTGCCATCAGTGCTCCCTCGGGCTCCTACGAGCAGTACTTC
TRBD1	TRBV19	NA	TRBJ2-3	CASSIGVGQGSTDTQYF	TGTGCCAGTAGTATAGGAGTGGGACAGGGTAGCACAGATACGCAGTATTTT
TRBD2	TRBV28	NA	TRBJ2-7	CASSRTSGLYEQYF	TGTGCCAGCAGCAGGACTAGCGGACTCTACGAGCAGTACTTC
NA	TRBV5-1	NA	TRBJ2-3	CASSLATDITDTQYF	TGCGCCAGCAGCTTGGCGACAGACATCACAGATACGCAGTATTTT
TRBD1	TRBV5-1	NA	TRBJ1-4	CASSLQGAREKLFF	TGCGCCAGCAGCTTGCAGGGGGCGCGGGAAAAACTGTTTTTT
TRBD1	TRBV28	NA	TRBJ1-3	CASSLVGQGENTIYF	TGTGCCAGCAGTTTAGTGGGACAGGGAGAAAACACCATATATTTT
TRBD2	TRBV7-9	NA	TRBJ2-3	CASSALAGQGDTQYF	TGTGCCAGCAGCGCTCTAGCGGGACAAGGAGATACGCAGTATTTT
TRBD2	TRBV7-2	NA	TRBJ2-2	CATTKGLAGGHTGELFF	TGTGCCACCACTAAAGGACTAGCGGGAGGTCACACCGGGGAGCTGTTTTTT
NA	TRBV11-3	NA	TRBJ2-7	CASSPGETDYTYEQYF	TGTGCCAGCAGCCCGGGGGAAACCGACTACACCTACGAGCAGTACTTC
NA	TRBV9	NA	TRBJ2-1	CASSVGGPSSNEQFF	TGTGCCAGCAGCGTAGGAGGGCCTAGCAGTAATGAGCAGTTCTTC
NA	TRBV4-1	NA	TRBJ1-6	CASSQDPREDSPLHF	TGCGCCAGCAGCCAAGATCCCAGGGAAGACTCACCCCTCCACTTT
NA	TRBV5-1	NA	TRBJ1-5	CASSLSGYSNQPQHF	TGCGCCAGCAGCTTGTCAGGGTATAGCAATCAGCCCCAGCATTTT
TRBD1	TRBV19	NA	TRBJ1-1	CASSIVGQGGTEAFF	TGTGCCAGTAGTATAGTCGGACAGGGAGGTACTGAAGCTTTCTTT
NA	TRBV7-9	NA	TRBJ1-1	CASSVTGRVNTEAFF	TGTGCCAGCAGCGTCACCGGGAGGGTGAACACTGAAGCTTTCTTT
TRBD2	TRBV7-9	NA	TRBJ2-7	CASSSPRDEPGLHLEQYF	TGTGCCAGCAGCTCGCCGAGGGATGAACCGGGACTACACCTGGAGCAGTACTTC
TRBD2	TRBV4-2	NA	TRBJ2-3	CASSLGTSGPTDTQYF	TGTGCCAGCAGCCTGGGGACTAGCGGGCCCACAGATACGCAGTATTTT
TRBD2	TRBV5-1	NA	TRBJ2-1	CASSPLAGGRDEQFF	TGCGCCAGCAGCCCCCTAGCGGGGGGGCGGGATGAGCAGTTCTTC
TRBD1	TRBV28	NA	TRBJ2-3	CASNPGQGWWDTQYF	TGTGCCAGCAATCCGGGACAGGGGTGGTGGGATACGCAGTATTTT
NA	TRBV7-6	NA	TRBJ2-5	CASSRSTGGYQETQYF	TGTGCCAGCAGCCGATCAACGGGGGGCTACCAAGAGACCCAGTACTTC
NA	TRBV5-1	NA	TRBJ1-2	CASSLADGAANYGYTF	TGCGCCAGCAGCTTGGCCGATGGGGCGGCTAACTATGGCTACACCTTC
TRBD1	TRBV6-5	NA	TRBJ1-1	CASTTRLGGGTEAFF	TGTGCCAGCACCACCCGGTTAGGGGGCGGCACTGAAGCTTTCTTT
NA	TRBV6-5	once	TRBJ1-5	CASSYGTGGSNQPQHF	TGTGCCAGCAGTTACGGGACTGGAGGGAGCAATCAGCCCCAGCATTTT
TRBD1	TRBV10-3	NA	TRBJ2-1	CAIRTGGEEEQFF	TGTGCCATCAGGACAGGGGGCGAGGAGGAGCAGTTCTTC
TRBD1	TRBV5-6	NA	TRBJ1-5	CASSSWDRGRGQPQHF	TGTGCCAGCAGCTCCTGGGACAGGGGGCGCGGACAGCCCCAGCATTTT
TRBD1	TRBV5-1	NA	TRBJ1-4	CASSLEGTGTEKLFF	TGCGCCAGCAGCTTGGAGGGGACAGGGACAGAAAAACTGTTTTTT
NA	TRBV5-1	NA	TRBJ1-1	CASRGRTNTEAFF	TGCGCCAGCAGAGGGAGGACGAACACTGAAGCTTTCTTT
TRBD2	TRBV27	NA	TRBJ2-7	CASSLAGTSYEQYF	TGTGCCAGCAGTCTAGCGGGTACATCCTACGAGCAGTACTTC
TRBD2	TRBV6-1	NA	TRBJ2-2	CASSGGDTGELFF	TGTGCCAGCAGCGGGGGGGACACCGGGGAGCTGTTTTTT
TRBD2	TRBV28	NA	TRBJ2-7	CASSPGLAGALSYEQYF	TGTGCCAGCAGTCCTGGACTAGCGGGAGCCCTATCCTACGAGCAGTACTTC